What follows is one TCR beta chain and its context. This sample is drawn from a study of blood T cell repertoires in COVID-19. Study in general: Nucleic acid was either cDNA or gDNA, and it came from T cells, B-cell-depleted T cells, or PBMCs.

Only in-frame clones appear in the TCRdb table, and some are missing; sequencing was by immunoSEQ multiplex PCR. The profile shows just over 650,000 clones, around 90% of them singletons. Source material: peripheral blood. This receptor was taken from a woman between 18 and 29 years old with acute or convalescent COVID-19.

The CDR3, as DNA: TGTGCCACCGACAGGGTCGGGGGCTATGGCTACACCTTC. It encodes CATDRVGGYGYTF. The V call is TRBV12-3 or TRBV12-4, the J call TRBJ1-2; 7 nucleotides align to TRBD1. With 10 bases clipped from V and 4 bases from J, the junction kept 9 bases outside the gene matches. CDR3 length: 13 amino acids.